A single sample is the source of the 29 T cell receptor beta chains below, sequenced in a study of blood T cell repertoires in COVID-19. Sequencing used immunoSEQ multiplex PCR; TCRdb keeps in-frame clones, though not all of them. The sample yields under 400,000 clones, about 89% seen once. The specimen was PBMCs or T cells enriched from blood (not recorded which). Every receptor here comes from a man aged 35-49 years in a cohort exposed to, infected with or recovered from COVID-19 (not recorded which).

V gene TRBV6-5 combines with J gene TRBJ1-4, with 10 bases fitting TRBD1. Per germline, CDR1 MNHEY and CDR2 SVGAGI. Trimming at V came to 6 bases and at J to 11 bases, leaving 9 bases not matched to a gene. The CDR3 is 14 residues long. The CDR3 DNA follows: TGTGCCAGCAGGCAGACCGGGACAGGGGAGAAACTGTTTTTT. This translates into CASRQTGTGEKLFF.

The chain is built from TRBV12-5 and TRBJ2-7; 10 bases fit TRBD1. The junction had 7 bases not matched to a gene; V was cut back by 0 bases and J by 5 bases. CDR3 length equals 16 residues. Germline CDR1 is LGHNT and CDR2 is FRNRAP. The CDR3 sequence is CASGLVLDRGTDEQYF. CDR3 DNA sequence: TGTGCTAGTGGTTTGGTACTGGACAGGGGGACAGACGAGCAGTACTTC.

The rearrangement joins TRBV28 to TRBJ1-2; 7 bases are a match to TRBD1. With 5 bases clipped from V and 8 bases from J, the junction kept 14 bases outside the gene matches. The length of the CDR3 is 15 residues. Germline V gives CDR1 MDHEN, CDR2 SYDVKM. The CDR3 DNA is TGTGCCAGCAGTCCCGGGGACAGAATCAGCGGAGGCTACACCTTC. Protein product: CASSPGDRISGGYTF.

The chain employs TRBV5-5 and TRBJ2-7; 9 bases are shared with TRBD2. The germline CDR1 and CDR2 sequences are SGHKS and YYEKEE (reference sequence). This CDR3 comprises 15 residues. V was pared by 0 bases and J by 2 bases, with 3 bases of the junction left unmatched. The CDR3 loop reads CASSLGLAGTYEQYF. Here the CDR3 DNA reads TGTGCCAGCAGCTTGGGGCTAGCGGGAACCTACGAGCAGTACTTC.

The chain links TRBV6-4 to TRBJ2-7; TRBD2 matches 7 bases. Per germline, CDR1 MRHNA and CDR2 SNTAGT. V trimming: 6 bases; J trimming: 0 bases; junction bases outside the gene matches: 17. The CDR3 contains 18 residues. Here the CDR3 reads CASSARKPGLQTSYEQYF. In DNA, the CDR3 is TGTGCCAGCAGCGCGCGTAAACCGGGACTACAAACCTCCTACGAGCAGTACTTC.

The chain couples TRBV20-1 to TRBJ1-5, with D maybe TRBD1 (6 bases). Germline values: CDR1 DFQATT, CDR2 SNEGSKA (reference sequence). With 3 bases removed from V and 2 bases from J, the gap between germline ends came to 14 bases. This CDR3 comprises 15 residues. CDR3 coding DNA: TGCAGTGCTAGTACGGGGGGCACAGGCAATCAGCCCCAGCATTTT. Amino acid sequence: CSASTGGTGNQPQHF.

The chain combines TRBV4-2 with TRBJ1-2; D not resolved. Per germline, CDR1 LGHNA and CDR2 YNFKEQ. V gave up 1 base and J gave up 5 bases, with 14 bases separating them. CDR3 length: 15 residues. CDR3 DNA: TGTGCCAGCAGCCAAGCTATGCAGGCGTTATATGGCTACACCTTC. Amino acids: CASSQAMQALYGYTF.

The chain joins TRBV7-5 to TRBJ1-1; the table's D call, TRBD1, was not checked against the DNA. TRBV7-5 is designated a pseudogene. The length of the CDR3 is 15 residues. CDR3 sequence reads: CVRSFIQGFGTEAFF. CDR3 sequence (DNA): TGTGTCAGAAGCTTCATTCAGGGCTTCGGGACTGAAGCTTTCTTT.

The chain links TRBV6-1 to TRBJ1-4; D is undetermined. CDR3 size: 15 residues. The V end was cut by 0 bases, the J end by 6 bases, with 11 bases between. Germline CDR1 MNHNS, CDR2 SASEGT. The DNA for the CDR3 is TGTGCCAGCAGTGAAGCTGGTGTCACTTATGAAAAACTGTTTTTT. Translation: CASSEAGVTYEKLFF.

The chain combines TRBV28 with TRBJ2-5; 7 positions agree with TRBD1. The CDR3 contains 14 residues. Per the germline V gene, CDR1 is MDHEN and CDR2 is SYDVKM. The junction had 7 bases not matched to a gene; V was cut back by 7 bases and J by 2 bases. The CDR3 reads CASTLPGQQETQYF. In DNA, the CDR3 is TGTGCCAGCACCTTACCGGGACAGCAAGAGACCCAGTACTTC.

This sequence joins TRBV29-1 and TRBJ1-5, with 8 bases that match TRBD1. Trimming cost V 4 bases and J 4 bases; bases outside gene matches: 0. CDR3 length: 12 amino acids. Germline values: CDR1 SQVTM, CDR2 ANQGSEA. CDR3 sequence reads: CSVGTGNQPQHF. In DNA form, the CDR3 reads TGCAGCGTTGGGACAGGGAATCAGCCCCAGCATTTT.

V and J are TRBV10-3 and TRBJ1-6, with 7 nucleotides matching TRBD1. The germline V gene has CDR1 ENHRY and CDR2 SYGVKD. V lost 0 bases to trimming and J lost 6 bases; unmatched junction nucleotides: 2. This CDR3 region has 15 residues. In DNA form, the CDR3 reads TGTGCCATCAGTGAGTCGGGACAGAGTAATTCACCCCTCCACTTT. Protein: CAISESGQSNSPLHF.

The genes are TRBV3-1 (or the pseudogene TRBV3-2) and TRBJ1-2, with no clear D. Between the trimmed V and J ends, which lost 4 bases and 2 bases, there was a span of 8 bases. CDR3 length: 13 residues. Per the germline V gene, CDR1 is LGHDT and CDR2 is YNNKEL (reference sequence). CDR3 bases: TGTGCCAGCAGCCGTGACGGGAACTATGGCTACACCTTC. Translated, it gives CASSRDGNYGYTF.

In the case of this clone: The sample contains more than one DNA sequence encoding this CDR3. The J gene is TRBJ2-7, the V gene TRBV3-1 (or the pseudogene TRBV3-2); D gene unclear. Germline CDR1 reads LGHDT; CDR2 reads YNNKEL (reference sequence). CDR3 length equals 12 residues. Trimming left V 1 base short and J 5 bases short, with 6 bases between. The CDR3 coding sequence is TGTGCCAGCAGCCAAGGAGGCAACGAGCAGTACTTC. The encoded protein is CASSQGGNEQYF.

The chain recombines TRBV2 with TRBJ2-7; 8 nucleotides align to TRBD2. CDR1 and CDR2 (germline): SNHLY, FYNNEI. V was clipped by 7 bases and J by 2 bases; unmatched bases: 10. This CDR3 region has 15 residues. The CDR3 region is CASKVSLAGTYEQYF. CDR3 DNA: TGTGCCAGCAAGGTTAGTCTAGCGGGTACCTACGAGCAGTACTTC. Full variable domain (missing parts from reference TRBV2 and TRBJ2-7): EPEVTQTPSHQVTQMGQEVILRCVPISNHLYFYWYRQILGQKVEFLVSFYNNEISEKSEIFDDQFSVERPDGSNFTLKIRSTKLEDSAMYFCASKVSLAGTYEQYFGPGTRLTVT.

This chain uses TRBV27 with TRBJ1-4; D gene ambiguous. CDR3 size: 14 residues. Trimming shortened V by 2 bases and J by 10 bases, and 14 bases separated the two germline ends. Per germline, CDR1 MNHEY and CDR2 SMNVEV (reference sequence). CDR3 region: CASSLGQISGKLFF. The CDR3 DNA reads as TGTGCCAGCAGTTTAGGCCAGATATCGGGAAAACTGTTTTTT.

This clone appeared once. DNA of the CDR3: TGTGCCAGCAGCTTGGGGCAGAACGTCATGAACACTGAAGCTTTCTTT. Translating gives CASSLGQNVMNTEAFF. J is TRBJ1-1 and V is TRBV5-4; no reliable D call. V lost 0 bases and J 0 bases, leaving 12 bases between the germline ends. CDR1 and CDR2 (germline): SGHNT, YYREEE (reference sequence). The CDR3 length is 16 residues. Full variable domain (outside the CDR3, taken from reference TRBV5-4 and TRBJ1-1): ETGVTQSPTHLIKTRGQQVTLRCSSQSGHNTVSWYQQALGQGPQFIFQYYREEENGRGNFPPRFSGLQFPNYSSELNVNALELDDSALYLCASSLGQNVMNTEAFFGQGTRLTVV.

The rearrangement joins TRBV28 to TRBJ1-3; 8 bases line up with TRBD1. Trimming at V came to 8 bases and at J to 0 bases, leaving 15 bases not matched to a gene. The CDR3 extends over 18 amino acids. Germline V CDR1 and CDR2: MDHEN, SYDVKM. CDR3 nucleotides: TGTGCCAGCGGCTCCCTGTGGACAGGGCCACTCTCTGGAAACACCATATATTTT. Translating it yields CASGSLWTGPLSGNTIYF. The full variable domain, rest sourced from reference TRBV28 and TRBJ1-3, is DVKVTQSSRYLVKRTGEKVFLECVQDMDHENMFWYRQDPGLGLRLIYFSYDVKMKEKGDIPEGYSVSREKKERFSLILESASTNQTSMYLCASGSLWTGPLSGNTIYFGEGSWLTVV.

This chain connects TRBV10-3 to TRBJ2-1, with a weak D call TRBD2 (5 bases). Looked up from germline, CDR1 is ENHRY and CDR2 is SYGVKD. This CDR3 contains 14 residues. The ends were cut back, 4 bases at V and 2 bases at J, with 9 bases in the middle. CDR3 residues: CAISGQRTYNEQFF. The CDR3 coding sequence is TGTGCCATCAGTGGCCAGCGGACCTACAATGAGCAGTTCTTC.

Only one count was recorded for this clone. The chain links TRBV19 to TRBJ2-1, with D possibly being TRBD1 (5 bases). CDR3 length: 14 amino acids. The germline CDR1 and CDR2 sequences are LNHDA and SQIVND (reference sequence). Trimming cost V 7 bases and J 4 bases, with 14 bases left between them. This CDR3 is CASKHRAGYNEQFF. The CDR3 DNA reads TGTGCCAGTAAACATAGGGCAGGGTACAATGAGCAGTTCTTC.

The rearrangement joins TRBV5-1 to TRBJ2-7, with TRBD2 identical over 9 bases. V shed 2 bases, J shed 2 bases, and the junction held 5 bases outside the gene matches. This CDR3 comprises 15 residues. Per germline, CDR1 SGHRS and CDR2 YFSETQ. The CDR3 sequence is CASSLGGGRAYEQYF. The CDR3 DNA sequence: TGCGCCAGCAGCTTAGGTGGCGGGAGGGCCTACGAGCAGTACTTC.

The chain uses TRBV5-4 and TRBJ1-4, with 9 bases matching TRBD1. CDR3 length: 15 residues. The junction had 7 bases not matched to a gene; V was cut back by 4 bases and J by 6 bases. The germline gives CDR1 SGHNT, CDR2 YYREEE (reference sequence). CDR3 DNA sequence: TGTGCCAGCAGCAGACAGGGGGGGATGGATGAAAAACTGTTTTTT. It codes for CASSRQGGMDEKLFF.

The chain employs TRBV2 and TRBJ1-2, with 10 bases lining up with TRBD1. The ends lost 2 bases at V and 7 bases at J; junction bases unmatched: 7. Germline-derived CDR1 and CDR2 are SNHLY and FYNNEI. This CDR3 contains 15 residues. Written as DNA, the CDR3 is TGTGCCAGCAGTGAATACCGACAGGGGGCGGGTGGCTACACCTTC. Protein sequence: CASSEYRQGAGGYTF.

This clone came up once. This chain connects TRBV5-1 to TRBJ2-2; the match to TRBD2 covers 11 bases. The V gene end was trimmed by 4 bases and the J gene end by 8 bases; junction bases not matched to a gene: 13. Germline V CDR1 and CDR2: SGHRS, YFSETQ. The CDR3 has 17 residues. This chain's CDR3 is CASSPAGTSGPKGELFF. The CDR3 DNA is TGCGCCAGCAGCCCAGCGGGGACTAGCGGTCCTAAGGGGGAGCTGTTTTTT.

The chain uses TRBV18 and TRBJ1-6, with 10 positions matching TRBD1. The CDR3 contains 15 residues. Trimming at V came to 5 bases and at J to 6 bases, leaving 4 bases not matched to a gene. Per germline, CDR1 KGHSH and CDR2 LQKENI. The CDR3 DNA reads as TGTGCCAGCTCAGTAGGACAGGGGGGTAATTCACCCCTCCACTTT. This gives the protein CASSVGQGGNSPLHF.

This clone came up a few times. The CDR3 DNA is TGTGCCAGTAGTATATCCAGGACGACAGGGCGGGATGAGCAGTTCTTC. It is translated as CASSISRTTGRDEQFF. The genes are TRBV19 and TRBJ2-1; 7 bases are shared with TRBD1. Germline CDR1 and CDR2: LNHDA and SQIVND (reference sequence). The CDR3 is made up of 16 amino acids. V was clipped by 2 bases and J by 8 bases; unmatched bases: 12.

The chain links TRBV2 to TRBJ2-7; 9 nucleotides match TRBD1. Losses at the gene ends were 5 bases for V and 4 bases for J; bases not matched to a gene: 6. The CDR3 totals 14 residues. The germline V gene encodes CDR1 SNHLY and CDR2 FYNNEI. CDR3 region: CASSPGQGLYEQYF. As DNA, the CDR3 is TGTGCCAGCAGTCCGGGACAGGGTCTTTACGAGCAGTACTTC.

The rearrangement uses TRBV3-1 (or the pseudogene TRBV3-2) and TRBJ1-3, with no clear D. V shed 2 bases and J shed 4 bases, with 9 bases lying between them. Germline assignment: CDR1 LGHDT and CDR2 YNNKEL (reference sequence). The CDR3 spans 14 residues. The CDR3 sequence is CASSQKHTGNTIYF. CDR3 nucleotide sequence: TGTGCCAGCAGCCAAAAACATACGGGAAACACCATATATTTT.

This clone was seen a handful of times. The chain recombines TRBV9 with TRBJ1-3; a possible D gene is TRBD1 (6 bases). The germline gives CDR1 SGDLS, CDR2 YYNGEE. Trimming cost V 3 bases and J 5 bases, with 12 bases left between them. This CDR3 comprises 14 residues. The CDR3 DNA reads as TGTGCCAGCAGCGAAGGGACACCGAGAAACACCATATATTTT. Protein sequence: CASSEGTPRNTIYF. Supplemented by reference TRBV9 and TRBJ1-3, the full variable domain reads DSGVTQTPKHLITATGQRVTLRCSPRSGDLSVYWYQQSLDQGLQFLIQYYNGEERAKGNILERFSAQQFPDLHSELNLSSLELGDSALYFCASSEGTPRNTIYFGEGSWLTVV.